Sequencing of this T cell receptor (beta chain) was carried out in a study of shared clonotypes between healthy human individuals. Findings and caveats of the study: Shared across a few donors were roughly 5% of the naive CD4 clonotypes. Sorted-subset sequencing, rarefaction showed, was incomplete despite large depth. Generation probabilities were higher for clonotypes shared across all four sorted-subset donors than for unshared ones.

TCRdb keeps only in-frame clones here, not all; method: immunoSEQ multiplex PCR. The sample contains over 750,000 clones, around 96% of which appear only once. Notes on this clone: Antigen specificity is unknown.

Only CD45RO-negative cells positively selected for CCR7 counted as naive CD8 cells, so terminally differentiated effector memory CD45RA+ cells were excluded. V was clipped by 6 bases and J by 15 bases, with 27 bases between them. Germline V gives CDR1 MNHEY, CDR2 SVGAGI. The CDR3 length is 15 residues. The clonotype was recovered from a man aged 25 to 40 in good health. The chain uses TRBV6-5 and TRBJ2-1; the D gene is possibly TRBD2 (6 bases). Sequencing input: naive CD8+ T cells sorted from blood. As DNA, the CDR3 is TGTGCCAGCAGCCCCTTCGGTACTAGCAGGGCGGGTGGGTTCTTC. Its protein is CASSPFGTSRAGGFF.